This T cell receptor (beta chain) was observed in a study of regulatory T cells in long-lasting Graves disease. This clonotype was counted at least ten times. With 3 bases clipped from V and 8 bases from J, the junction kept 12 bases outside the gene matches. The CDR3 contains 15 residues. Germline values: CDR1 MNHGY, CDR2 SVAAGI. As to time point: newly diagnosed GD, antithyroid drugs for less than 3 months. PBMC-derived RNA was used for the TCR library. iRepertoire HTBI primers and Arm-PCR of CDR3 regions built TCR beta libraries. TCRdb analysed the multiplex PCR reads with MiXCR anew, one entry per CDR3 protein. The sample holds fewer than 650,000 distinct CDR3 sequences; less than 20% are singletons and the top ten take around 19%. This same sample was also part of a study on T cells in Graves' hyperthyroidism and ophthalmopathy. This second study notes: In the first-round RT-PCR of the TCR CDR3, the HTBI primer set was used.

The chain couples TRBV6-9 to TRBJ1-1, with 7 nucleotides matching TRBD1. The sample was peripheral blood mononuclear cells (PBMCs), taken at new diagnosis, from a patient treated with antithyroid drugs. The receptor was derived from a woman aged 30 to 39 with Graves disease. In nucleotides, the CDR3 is TGTGCCAGCAGTTACGGGCCGGGAGGGGGCTCGGAAGCTTTCTTT. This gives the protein CASSYGPGGGSEAFF.